These 3 T cell receptor beta chains came from one sample sequenced in a study of regulatory T cells in long-lasting Graves disease (dated by TCRdb to 2020 to 2022). The time point label on this specimen signifies: newly diagnosed GD, antithyroid drugs for less than 3 months. For both TCR sequencing and RNA sequencing, RNA was extracted from PBMCs using TRIzol. The method was multiplex PCR. Reads for this sample came from an Illumina HiSeq 4000. To build TCR beta libraries, CDR3 regions were amplified by Arm-PCR using iRepertoire HTBI primers. The public reads were quality trimmed at Q25 with fastp and then assembled into clones with MiXCR by TCRdb, keeping productive beta chains. CDR3 protein sequences are deduplicated, and each keeps its most common genes and DNA. The sample has roughly 510,000 distinct CDR3 sequences on record, about 16% of them singletons. About 12% of the sample is in the top ten clones.

The sample was also linked to a second study, of T cells in Graves' hyperthyroidism and ophthalmopathy.

The input for sequencing was peripheral blood mononuclear cells (PBMCs), taken at new diagnosis, from a patient treated with antithyroid drugs. These receptors originate from a man aged 18 to 35 with Graves disease. Donor details come from another sample of the same person, matched by shared clones.

In this sample, this clonotype turned up a few times. The rearrangement links TRBV6-1 to TRBJ1-4; TRBD1 matches 7 bases. The germline V gene encodes CDR1 MNHNS and CDR2 SASEGT. This CDR3 region has 14 residues. Unmatched junction bases numbered 8, after V lost 6 bases and J lost 7 bases. The CDR3 nucleotides are TGTGCCAGCAGCTCACAGGGGCCTACTGAAAAACTGTTTTTT. Translation gives CASSSQGPTEKLFF.

The chain recombines TRBV5-1 with TRBJ2-1; possible D gene TRBD2, 7 bases. CDR1 is SGHRS, CDR2 YFSETQ, per germline. The CDR3 sequence is 14 residues long. The ends were cut back, 2 bases at V and 6 bases at J, with 12 bases in the middle. As DNA, the CDR3 is TGCGCCAGCAGCTTCGGGGGGCCGGGCAATGAGCAGTTCTTC. It translates to CASSFGGPGNEQFF.

The V gene is TRBV6-1, the J gene TRBJ1-4; 7 bases align to TRBD1. Germline loops: CDR1 MNHNS, CDR2 SASEGT. The trim removed 10 bases at V and 4 bases at J, leaving 12 bases unmatched. There are 15 residues in the CDR3. Here the CDR3 reads CATRGTGGRNEKLFF. CDR3 DNA: TGTGCCACCAGGGGGACGGGTGGGCGTAATGAAAAACTGTTTTTT.